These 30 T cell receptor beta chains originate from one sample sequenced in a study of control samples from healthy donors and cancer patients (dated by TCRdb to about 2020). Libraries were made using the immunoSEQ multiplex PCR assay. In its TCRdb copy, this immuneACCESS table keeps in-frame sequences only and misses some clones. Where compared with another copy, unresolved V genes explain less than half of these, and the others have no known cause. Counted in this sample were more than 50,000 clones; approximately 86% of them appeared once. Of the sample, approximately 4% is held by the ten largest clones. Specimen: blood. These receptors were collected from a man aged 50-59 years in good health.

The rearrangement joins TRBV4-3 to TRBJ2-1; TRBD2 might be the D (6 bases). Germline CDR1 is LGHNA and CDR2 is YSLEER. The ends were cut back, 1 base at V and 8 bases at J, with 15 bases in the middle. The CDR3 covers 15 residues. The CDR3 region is CASSQVGLARDEQFF. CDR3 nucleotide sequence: TGCGCCAGCAGCCAAGTCGGGCTAGCGAGGGATGAGCAGTTCTTC.

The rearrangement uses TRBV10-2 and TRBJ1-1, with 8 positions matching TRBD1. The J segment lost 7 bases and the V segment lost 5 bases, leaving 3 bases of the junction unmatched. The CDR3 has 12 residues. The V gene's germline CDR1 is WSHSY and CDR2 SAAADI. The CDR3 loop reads CASSSGQGEAFF. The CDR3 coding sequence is TGCGCCAGCAGTTCCGGACAGGGTGAAGCTTTCTTT.

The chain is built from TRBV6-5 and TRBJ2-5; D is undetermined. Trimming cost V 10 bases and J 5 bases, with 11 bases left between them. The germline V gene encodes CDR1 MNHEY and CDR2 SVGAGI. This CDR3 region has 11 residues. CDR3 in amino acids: CATRTLETQYF. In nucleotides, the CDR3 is TGTGCCACCCGGACGTTGGAGACCCAGTACTTC.

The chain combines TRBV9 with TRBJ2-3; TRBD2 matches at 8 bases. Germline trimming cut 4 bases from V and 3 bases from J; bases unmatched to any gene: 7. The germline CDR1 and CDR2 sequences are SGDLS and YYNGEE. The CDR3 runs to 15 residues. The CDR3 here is CASSPGGLATDTQYF. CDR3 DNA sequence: TGTGCCAGCAGCCCCGGTGGACTAGCAACAGATACGCAGTATTTT.

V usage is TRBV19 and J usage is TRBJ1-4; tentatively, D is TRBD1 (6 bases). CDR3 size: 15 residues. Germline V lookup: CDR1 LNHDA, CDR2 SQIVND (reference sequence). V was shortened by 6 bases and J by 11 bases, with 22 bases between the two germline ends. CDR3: CASREPGHRSGKLFF. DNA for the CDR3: TGTGCCAGTAGAGAACCGGGACATAGGTCGGGGAAACTGTTTTTT. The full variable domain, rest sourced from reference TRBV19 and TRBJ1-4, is DGGITQSPKYLFRKEGQNVTLSCEQNLNHDAMYWYRQDPGQGLRLIYYSQIVNDFQKGDIAEGYSVSREKKESFPLTVTSAQKNPTAFYLCASREPGHRSGKLFFGSGTQLSVL.

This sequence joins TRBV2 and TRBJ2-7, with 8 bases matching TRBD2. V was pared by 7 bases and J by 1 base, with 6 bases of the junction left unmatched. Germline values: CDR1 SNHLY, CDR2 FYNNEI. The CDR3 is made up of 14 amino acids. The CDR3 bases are TGTGCCAGCACCGTTTCGGGGGGGTCCTACGAGCAGTACTTC. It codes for CASTVSGGSYEQYF.

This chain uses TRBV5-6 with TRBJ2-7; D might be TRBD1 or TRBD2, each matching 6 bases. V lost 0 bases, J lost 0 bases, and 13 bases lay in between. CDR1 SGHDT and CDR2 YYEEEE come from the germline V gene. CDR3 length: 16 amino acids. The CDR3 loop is CASSLVLGGISYEQYF. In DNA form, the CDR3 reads TGTGCCAGCAGCTTGGTCCTCGGGGGCATCTCCTACGAGCAGTACTTC.

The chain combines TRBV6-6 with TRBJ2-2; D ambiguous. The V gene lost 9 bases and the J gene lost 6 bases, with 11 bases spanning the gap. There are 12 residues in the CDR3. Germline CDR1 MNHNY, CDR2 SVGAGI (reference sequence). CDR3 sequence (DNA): TGTGCCAGTTCGTCGAGTCCCGGGGAGCTGTTTTTT. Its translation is CASSSSPGELFF.

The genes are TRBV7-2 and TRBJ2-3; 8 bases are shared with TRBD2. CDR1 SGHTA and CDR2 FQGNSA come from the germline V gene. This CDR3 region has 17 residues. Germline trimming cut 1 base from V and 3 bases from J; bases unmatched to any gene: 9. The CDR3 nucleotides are TGTGCCAGCAGCTTAGAGCGGGAGAGGATCGGAACAGATACGCAGTATTTT. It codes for CASSLERERIGTDTQYF.

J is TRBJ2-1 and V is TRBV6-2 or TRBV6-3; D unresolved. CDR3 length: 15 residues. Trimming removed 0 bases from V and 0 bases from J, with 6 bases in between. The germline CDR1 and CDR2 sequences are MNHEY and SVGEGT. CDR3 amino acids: CASSYSGISYNEQFF. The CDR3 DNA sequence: TGTGCCAGCAGTTACTCGGGGATCTCCTACAATGAGCAGTTCTTC.

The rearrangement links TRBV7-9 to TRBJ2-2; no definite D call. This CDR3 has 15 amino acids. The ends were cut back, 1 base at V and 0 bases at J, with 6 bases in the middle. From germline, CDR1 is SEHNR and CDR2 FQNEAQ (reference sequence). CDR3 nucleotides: TGTGCCAGCAGCTTAGGAATAGCGAACACCGGGGAGCTGTTTTTT. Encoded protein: CASSLGIANTGELFF. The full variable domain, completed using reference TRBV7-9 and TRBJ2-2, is DTGVSQNPRHKITKRGQNVTFRCDPISEHNRLYWYRQTLGQGPEFLTYFQNEAQLEKSRLLSDRFSAERPKGSFSTLEIQRTEQGDSAMYLCASSLGIANTGELFFGEGSRLTVL.

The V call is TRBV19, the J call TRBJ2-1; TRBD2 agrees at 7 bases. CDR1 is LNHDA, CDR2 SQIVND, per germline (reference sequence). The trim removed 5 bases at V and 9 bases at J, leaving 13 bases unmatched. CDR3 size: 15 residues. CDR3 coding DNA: TGTGCCAGTAGTGGACTGGTGGGAGGGCCCAGTGAGCAGTTCTTC. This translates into CASSGLVGGPSEQFF. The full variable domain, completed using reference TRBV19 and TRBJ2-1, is DGGITQSPKYLFRKEGQNVTLSCEQNLNHDAMYWYRQDPGQGLRLIYYSQIVNDFQKGDIAEGYSVSREKKESFPLTVTSAQKNPTAFYLCASSGLVGGPSEQFFGPGTRLTVL.

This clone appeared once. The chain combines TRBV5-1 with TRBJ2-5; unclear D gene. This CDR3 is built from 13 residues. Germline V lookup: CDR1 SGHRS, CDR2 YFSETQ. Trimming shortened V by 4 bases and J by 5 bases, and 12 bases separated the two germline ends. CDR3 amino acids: CASSEDSYETQYF. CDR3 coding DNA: TGCGCCAGCAGCGAAGACTCCTATGAGACCCAGTACTTC.

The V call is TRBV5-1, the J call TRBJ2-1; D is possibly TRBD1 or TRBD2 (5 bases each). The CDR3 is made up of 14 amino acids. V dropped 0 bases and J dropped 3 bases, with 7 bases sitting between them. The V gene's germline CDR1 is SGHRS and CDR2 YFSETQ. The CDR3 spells CASSLGDRYNEQFF. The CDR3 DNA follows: TGCGCCAGCAGCTTGGGGGACCGCTACAATGAGCAGTTCTTC.

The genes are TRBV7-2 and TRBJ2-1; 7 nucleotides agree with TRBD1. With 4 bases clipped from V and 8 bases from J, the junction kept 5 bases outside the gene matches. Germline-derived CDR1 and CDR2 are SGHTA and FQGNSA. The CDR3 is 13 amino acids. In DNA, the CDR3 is TGTGCCAGCAGCTCGGACAGGTTTCATGAGCAGTTCTTC. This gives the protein CASSSDRFHEQFF.

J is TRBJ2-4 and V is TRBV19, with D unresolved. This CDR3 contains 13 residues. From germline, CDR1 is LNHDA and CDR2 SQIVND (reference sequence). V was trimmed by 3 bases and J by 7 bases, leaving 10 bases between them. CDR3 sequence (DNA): TGTGCCAGTAGTATCGGAAACAGTAACATTCAGTACTTC. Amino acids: CASSIGNSNIQYF.

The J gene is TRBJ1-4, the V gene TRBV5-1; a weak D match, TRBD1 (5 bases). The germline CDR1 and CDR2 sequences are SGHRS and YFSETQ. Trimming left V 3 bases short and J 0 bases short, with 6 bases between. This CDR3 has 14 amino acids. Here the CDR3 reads CASSSTATNEKLFF. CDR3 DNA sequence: TGCGCCAGCAGCTCGACAGCAACTAATGAAAAACTGTTTTTT. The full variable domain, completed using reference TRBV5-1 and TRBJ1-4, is KAGVTQTPRYLIKTRGQQVTLSCSPISGHRSVSWYQQTPGQGLQFLFEYFSETQRNKGNFPGRFSGRQFSNSRSEMNVSTLELGDSALYLCASSSTATNEKLFFGSGTQLSVL.

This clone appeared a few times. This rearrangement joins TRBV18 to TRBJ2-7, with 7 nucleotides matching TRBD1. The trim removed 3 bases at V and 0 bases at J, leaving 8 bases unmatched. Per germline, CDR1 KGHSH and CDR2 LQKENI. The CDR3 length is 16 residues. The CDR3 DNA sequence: TGTGCCAGCTCACCCGCCTCCGGGACAGCCTCCTACGAGCAGTACTTC. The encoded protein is CASSPASGTASYEQYF.

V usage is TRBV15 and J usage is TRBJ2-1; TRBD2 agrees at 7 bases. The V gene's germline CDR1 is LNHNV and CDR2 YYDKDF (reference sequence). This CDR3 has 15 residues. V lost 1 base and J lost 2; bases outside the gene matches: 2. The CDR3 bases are TGTGCCACCAGCAGAGTGGCGGGAGCCTACAATGAGCAGTTCTTC. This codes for CATSRVAGAYNEQFF.

CDR3 in amino acids: CASSEASGNTGELFF. The CDR3 bases are TGTGCCAGCAGTGAGGCTAGCGGGAACACCGGGGAGCTGTTTTTT. V usage is TRBV6-4 and J usage is TRBJ2-2, with 7 positions matching TRBD2. The germline gives CDR1 MRHNA, CDR2 SNTAGT. The V segment lost 3 bases and the J segment 1 base; nucleotides outside the gene matches: 2. The CDR3 loop spans 15 amino acids.

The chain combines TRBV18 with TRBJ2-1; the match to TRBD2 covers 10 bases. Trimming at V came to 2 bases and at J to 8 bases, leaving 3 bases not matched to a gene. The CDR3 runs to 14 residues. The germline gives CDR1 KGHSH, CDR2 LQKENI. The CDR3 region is CASSPALAGDEQFF. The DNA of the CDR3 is TGTGCCAGCTCACCAGCGCTAGCGGGAGATGAGCAGTTCTTC.

In DNA form, the CDR3 reads TGTGCCAGCAGCCGAAGGGCGGGACTAGCGGGAGGGCATCAAGATACGCAGTATTTT. This gives the protein CASSRRAGLAGGHQDTQYF. The genes are TRBV3-1 (or the pseudogene TRBV3-2) and TRBJ2-3; the match to TRBD2 covers 16 bases. Germline values: CDR1 LGHDT, CDR2 YNNKEL (reference sequence). Trimming took 4 bases from V and 5 from J; bases not matched to a gene: 12. The CDR3 extends over 19 amino acids.

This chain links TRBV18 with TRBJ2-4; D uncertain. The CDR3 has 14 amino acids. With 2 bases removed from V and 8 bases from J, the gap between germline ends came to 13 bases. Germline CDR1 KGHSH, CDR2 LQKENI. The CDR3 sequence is CASSPGEDTYIQYF. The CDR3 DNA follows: TGTGCCAGCTCACCAGGAGAAGACACTTACATTCAGTACTTC.

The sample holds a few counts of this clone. The CDR3, as DNA: TGTGCCAGCAGCCAATCGGGGGTGGATGGCTACACCTTC. This codes for CASSQSGVDGYTF. This chain uses TRBV3-1 (or the pseudogene TRBV3-2) with TRBJ1-2, with a possible D match to TRBD1 (5 bases). Between the trimmed V and J ends, which lost 2 bases and 6 bases, there was a span of 10 bases. This CDR3 is 13 amino acids long. Germline lookup yields CDR1 LGHDT and CDR2 YNNKEL (reference sequence).

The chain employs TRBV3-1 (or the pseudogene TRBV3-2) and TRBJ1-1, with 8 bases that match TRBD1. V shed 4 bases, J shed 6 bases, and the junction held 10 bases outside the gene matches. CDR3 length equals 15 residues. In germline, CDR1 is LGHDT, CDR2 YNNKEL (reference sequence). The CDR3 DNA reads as TGTGCCAGCAGCCCCGGACAGGGAGGATTGGCTGAAGCTTTCTTT. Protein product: CASSPGQGGLAEAFF.

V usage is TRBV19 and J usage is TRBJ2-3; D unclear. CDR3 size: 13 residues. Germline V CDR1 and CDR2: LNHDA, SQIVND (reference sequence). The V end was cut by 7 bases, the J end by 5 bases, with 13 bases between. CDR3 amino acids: CASKNDRLDTQYF. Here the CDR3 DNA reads TGTGCCAGTAAGAATGACCGCCTAGATACGCAGTATTTT.

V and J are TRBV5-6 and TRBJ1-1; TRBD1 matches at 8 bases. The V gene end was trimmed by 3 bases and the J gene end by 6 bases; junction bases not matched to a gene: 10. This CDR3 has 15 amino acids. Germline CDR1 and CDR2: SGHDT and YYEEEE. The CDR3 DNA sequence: TGTGCCAGCAGCTCGTTAACAGGGGGAAACCCTGAAGCTTTCTTT. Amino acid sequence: CASSSLTGGNPEAFF.

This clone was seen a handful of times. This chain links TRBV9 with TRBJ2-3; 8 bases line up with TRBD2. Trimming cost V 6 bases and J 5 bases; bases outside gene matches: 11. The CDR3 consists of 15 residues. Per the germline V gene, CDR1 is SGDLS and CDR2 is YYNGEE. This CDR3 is CASTPSGSRGDTQYF. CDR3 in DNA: TGTGCCAGCACCCCGAGCGGGAGCAGAGGAGATACGCAGTATTTT.

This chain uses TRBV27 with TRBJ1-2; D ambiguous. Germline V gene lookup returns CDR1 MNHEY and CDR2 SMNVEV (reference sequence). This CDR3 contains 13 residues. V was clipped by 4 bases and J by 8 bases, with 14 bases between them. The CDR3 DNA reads TGTGCCAGCAGTTCCTATCACTCACAGGGCTACACCTTC. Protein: CASSSYHSQGYTF.

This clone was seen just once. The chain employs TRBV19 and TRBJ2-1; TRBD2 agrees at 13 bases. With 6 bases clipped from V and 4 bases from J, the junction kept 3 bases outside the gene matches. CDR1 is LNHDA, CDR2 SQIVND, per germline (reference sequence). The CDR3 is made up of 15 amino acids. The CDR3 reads CASRGLAGRYNEQFF. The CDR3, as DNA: TGTGCCAGTAGGGGACTAGCGGGAAGGTACAATGAGCAGTTCTTC.